The clone carrying this T cell receptor beta chain showed up just once. The entry originates in a study of T cells after yellow fever vaccination. V shed 7 bases, J shed 3 bases, and the junction held 5 bases outside the gene matches. In germline, CDR1 is SQVTM, CDR2 ANQGSEA. This CDR3 has 12 amino acids. TCRdb re-analysed the 5' RACE reads in MiXCR, keeping a single row per CDR3 protein. The table records 450,000 to 550,000 distinct CDR3 sequences, 15% to 20% of them present only once. The TCR originated in a young man who received the YFV17D yellow fever vaccine. Material: PBMCs, obtained 15 days after the yellow fever booster vaccination. The gene calls are TRBV29-1 and TRBJ2-5, with 7 bases matching TRBD2. In DNA form, the CDR3 reads TGCAGCGGTGCTGGGGGGGAAGAGACCCAGTACTTC. It encodes CSGAGGEETQYF.